These 23 T cell receptor beta chains share one sample of origin, sequenced in a study of blood T cell repertoires in COVID-19. Produced via immunoSEQ multiplex PCR; TCRdb's table is partial and in-frame only. There are some 420,000 clones in the sample; over 75% occur only once, and around 1.1% lies in the top ten. Sequencing used PBMCs or T cells enriched from blood (not recorded which). The receptors here all came from a man aged 30-40 years who had recovered from COVID-19.

This clone showed up just a few times. The chain joins TRBV10-3 to TRBJ2-7; 10 bases are shared with TRBD2. From germline, CDR1 is ENHRY and CDR2 SYGVKD. The CDR3 runs 19 residues. Germline trimming cut 3 bases from V and 4 bases from J; bases unmatched to any gene: 18. CDR3 DNA sequence: TGTGCCATCAGTGACCCCCAGCGGGAGGGCCGGGGAGTATTTTACGAGCAGTACTTC. It encodes CAISDPQREGRGVFYEQYF.

The chain couples TRBV4-1 to TRBJ2-3, with TRBD2 matching 9 bases. Germline CDR1 reads MGHRA; CDR2 reads YSYEKL. Germline trimming cut 2 bases from V and 1 base from J; bases unmatched to any gene: 13. The CDR3 has 19 residues. CDR3 loop: CASSQHLSLAGEGTDTQYF. DNA of the CDR3: TGCGCCAGCAGCCAACACCTCTCATTAGCGGGAGAAGGCACAGATACGCAGTATTTT.

V usage is TRBV19 and J usage is TRBJ1-3; no reliable D call. V shed 4 bases and J shed 2 bases, with 9 bases lying between them. The CDR3 has 14 residues. Per germline, CDR1 LNHDA and CDR2 SQIVND (reference sequence). This chain's CDR3 is CASSRSETGNTIYF. The CDR3 DNA reads as TGTGCCAGTAGTAGATCAGAAACTGGAAACACCATATATTTT.

The chain uses TRBV19 and TRBJ1-1; D possibly corresponds to TRBD1 (5 bases). V gave up 5 bases and J gave up 3 bases, with 13 bases separating them. The germline V gene has CDR1 LNHDA and CDR2 SQIVND (reference sequence). The CDR3 sequence is 14 residues long. CDR3 amino acids: CASSLGLGDTEAFF. The CDR3 coding sequence is TGTGCCAGTAGTTTGGGACTGGGGGACACTGAAGCTTTCTTT.

This chain uses TRBV19 with TRBJ2-3; no firm D call. Germline V gives CDR1 LNHDA, CDR2 SQIVND (reference sequence). V lost 3 bases, J lost 2 bases, and 9 bases lay in between. CDR3 length: 14 residues. The CDR3 nucleotides read TGTGCCAGTAGTATTGAAGACACCACAGATACGCAGTATTTT. Protein product: CASSIEDTTDTQYF.

The chain combines TRBV6-5 with TRBJ1-2; D is possibly TRBD1 (6 bases). Trimming stripped 0 bases from V and 0 bases from J, with 8 bases between. Per the germline V gene, CDR1 is MNHEY and CDR2 is SVGAGI. CDR3 length: 15 residues. The CDR3 nucleotides read TGTGCCAGCAGTTACTCGGGGACAACTAACTATGGCTACACCTTC. As protein: CASSYSGTTNYGYTF.

This chain uses TRBV5-4 with TRBJ2-1; the D gene is possibly TRBD2 (6 bases). CDR1 is SGHNT, CDR2 YYREEE, per germline (reference sequence). This CDR3 spans 16 amino acids. Trimming stripped 6 bases from V and 2 bases from J, with 18 bases between. The CDR3 DNA sequence: TGTGCCAGCATCCCGGGGCCTAGCGCCACCTACAATGAGCAGTTCTTC. This translates into CASIPGPSATYNEQFF.

J is TRBJ2-1 and V is TRBV19, with D tentatively TRBD2 (6 bases). Germline-derived CDR1 and CDR2 are LNHDA and SQIVND (reference sequence). This CDR3 contains 14 residues. With 3 bases removed from V and 4 bases from J, the gap between germline ends came to 10 bases. The CDR3 loop reads CASSIQRAYNEQFF. The CDR3 coding sequence is TGTGCCAGTAGTATCCAGCGGGCTTACAATGAGCAGTTCTTC.

The chain links TRBV7-6 to TRBJ1-5, with 9 nucleotides matching TRBD1. Unmatched junction bases numbered 7, after V lost 4 bases and J lost 6 bases. The germline V gene encodes CDR1 SGHVS and CDR2 FNYEAQ. This CDR3 spans 15 amino acids. The CDR3 DNA reads as TGTGCCAGCAGCTGGGGACAGGGCTTAGGTCAGCCCCAGCATTTT. This sequence encodes CASSWGQGLGQPQHF.

The chain recombines TRBV18 with TRBJ2-5; TRBD1 matches 10 bases. Per germline, CDR1 KGHSH and CDR2 LQKENI. With V trimmed by 2 bases and J by 4 bases, 10 bases remained unmatched. CDR3 length equals 17 residues. The CDR3 region is CASSPRTGGSIGETQYF. CDR3 coding DNA: TGTGCCAGCTCACCAAGGACAGGGGGTTCGATTGGAGAGACCCAGTACTTC.

This sequence joins TRBV4-1 and TRBJ2-7; D gene uncertain. V was shortened by 1 base and J by 3 bases, with 13 bases between the two germline ends. Germline values: CDR1 MGHRA, CDR2 YSYEKL. The CDR3 is made up of 15 amino acids. CDR3 sequence (DNA): TGCGCCAGCAGCCAAGTACATCGTCCGTTCTACGAGCAGTACTTC. Translation gives CASSQVHRPFYEQYF.

This clone was seen just once. The chain combines TRBV30 with TRBJ2-2, with D perhaps matching TRBD2 (6 bases). The CDR3 is 12 residues long. The V gene's germline CDR1 is GTSNPN and CDR2 SVGIG (reference sequence). V lost 8 bases and J lost 6, with 13 bases in between. DNA of the CDR3: TGTGCCCGGTCCTCTAGCGCCGGGGAGCTGTTTTTT. Translating gives CARSSSAGELFF.

The rearrangement joins TRBV19 to TRBJ1-5, with 7 nucleotides matching TRBD1. This CDR3 comprises 14 residues. J was trimmed by 6 bases and V by 6 bases; bases with no gene match: 8. The germline V gene has CDR1 LNHDA and CDR2 SQIVND (reference sequence). The CDR3 DNA is TGTGCCAGTAGCGACGACAGGGCGGTTCAGCCCCAGCATTTT. This sequence encodes CASSDDRAVQPQHF.

This rearrangement joins TRBV2 to TRBJ2-1, with D possibly TRBD2 on 5 matching bases. CDR1 is SNHLY, CDR2 FYNNEI, per germline. Trimming left V 0 bases short and J 1 base short, with 7 bases between. This CDR3 is 15 amino acids long. CDR3 DNA: TGTGCCAGCAGTGAAGCGGGAGTATCCTACAATGAGCAGTTCTTC. This encodes CASSEAGVSYNEQFF.

J is TRBJ2-7 and V is TRBV19; 7 nucleotides match TRBD2. Germline V gene lookup returns CDR1 LNHDA and CDR2 SQIVND (reference sequence). Germline trimming cut 0 bases from V and 3 bases from J; bases unmatched to any gene: 20. The CDR3 loop spans 20 amino acids. CDR3 in amino acids: CASSIDDTWGYGLADYEQYF. As DNA, the CDR3 is TGTGCCAGTAGTATAGATGACACGTGGGGTTACGGGCTAGCGGACTACGAGCAGTACTTC. The complete variable domain, with remaining parts taken from reference TRBV19 and TRBJ2-7, reads DGGITQSPKYLFRKEGQNVTLSCEQNLNHDAMYWYRQDPGQGLRLIYYSQIVNDFQKGDIAEGYSVSREKKESFPLTVTSAQKNPTAFYLCASSIDDTWGYGLADYEQYFGPGTRLTVT.

CDR3 loop: CASSTGTSGPSTDTQYF. The CDR3 DNA is TGCGCCAGCAGCACCGGGACTAGCGGCCCTAGCACAGATACGCAGTATTTT. The chain uses TRBV5-1 and TRBJ2-3, with 11 positions matching TRBD2. The CDR3 is 17 amino acids. Germline loops: CDR1 SGHRS, CDR2 YFSETQ. With 4 bases clipped from V and 0 bases from J, the junction kept 7 bases outside the gene matches.

Concerning this clone itself: Other DNA sequences in the same sample also yield this CDR3. The genes are TRBV28 and TRBJ1-1; tentative D call: TRBD1 (6 bases). The V gene lost 4 bases and the J gene lost 4 bases, with 13 bases spanning the gap. Looked up from germline, CDR1 is MDHEN and CDR2 is SYDVKM. The CDR3 sequence is 14 residues long. The chain's CDR3 is CASSSTTGSTEAFF. CDR3 DNA sequence: TGTGCCAGCAGTTCAACAACAGGGAGCACTGAAGCTTTCTTT.

This chain links TRBV5-1 with TRBJ2-5; D unclear. Trimming pared 0 bases from V and 5 bases from J, leaving 14 bases between. CDR3 length: 15 residues. The V gene's germline CDR1 is SGHRS and CDR2 YFSETQ. The DNA for the CDR3 is TGCGCCAGCAGCTTGGAAAGCTTACTGTGGGAGACCCAGTACTTC. Translated: CASSLESLLWETQYF.

V is TRBV4-1 and J is TRBJ1-5, with D uncertain. CDR3 length: 16 residues. The germline gives CDR1 MGHRA, CDR2 YSYEKL. The ends were cut back, 1 base at V and 6 bases at J, with 16 bases in the middle. The CDR3, as DNA: TGCGCCAGCAGCCAAGGCGACCGTGCGGGGATTCAGCCCCAGCATTTT. This codes for CASSQGDRAGIQPQHF.

In DNA, the CDR3 is TGTGCCAGCAGACCCTCGGCGGGAGCCAATGAGCAGTTCTTC. Residues: CASRPSAGANEQFF. The chain links TRBV7-8 to TRBJ2-1; 7 bases agree with TRBD2. Losses at the gene ends were 6 bases for V and 6 bases for J; bases not matched to a gene: 8. The CDR3 has 14 residues. The germline gives CDR1 SGHVS, CDR2 FQNEAQ.

The chain joins TRBV4-1 to TRBJ2-7; 7 nucleotides agree with TRBD1. Germline loops: CDR1 MGHRA, CDR2 YSYEKL. Trimming cost V 4 bases and J 2 bases; bases outside gene matches: 8. This CDR3 is built from 15 residues. The CDR3 loop reads CASSLIPTGAYEQYF. In nucleotides, the CDR3 is TGCGCCAGCAGCCTAATTCCAACAGGGGCCTACGAGCAGTACTTC.

In nucleotides, the CDR3 is TGTGCCAGCAGCTCCAAGACAGGGCGCACCGGGGAGCTGTTTTTT. Translated: CASSSKTGRTGELFF. The gene calls are TRBV7-9 and TRBJ2-2, with 7 bases that match TRBD1. The CDR3 sequence is 15 residues long. After removal of 4 bases from V and 4 bases from J, the junction contained 6 bases not matched to a gene. Germline loops: CDR1 SEHNR, CDR2 FQNEAQ (reference sequence).

The chain is built from TRBV10-1 and TRBJ1-2; D gene unclear. CDR3 length equals 15 residues. Trimming pared 0 bases from V and 6 bases from J, leaving 14 bases between. From germline, CDR1 is WNHNN and CDR2 SYGVQD (reference sequence). The CDR3 DNA sequence: TGCGCCAGCAGTGAGTCGAGGGTTGATCCGCATGGCTACACCTTC. As protein: CASSESRVDPHGYTF.